This paragraph reports one TCR beta chain. Its antigen is not yet known. Base qualities were left out, and no much larger clone turns up one base away. Library preparation was by the immunoSEQ multiplex PCR assay. Drawn from immuneACCESS, this table holds only the in-frame rearrangements with V and J called that TCRdb kept. Clones are partly lost; checked studies trace under half to an unresolved V gene and leave the rest unexplained. The sample records about 110,000 clones, 92% of which are singletons. The top ten hold 1.5% to 1.9% of the sample. The entry originates in a study of T cell changes during pregnancy in multiple sclerosis (dated by TCRdb to between 2018 and 2021). Background for the entire study: In women with multiple sclerosis, the researchers looked at how the T cell repertoire shifted as pregnancy progressed.

This receptor was taken from a female donor with multiple sclerosis, enrolled in a pregnancy study. Sequenced material: peripheral blood, taken in the third trimester of pregnancy.

CDR3 reads: CASSKGDGGNEQFF. The DNA sequence is given as TGTGCCAGCAGCAAGGGGGACGGCGGCAATGAGCAGTTCTTC. Rearrangement joined TRBV6-4 to TRBJ2-1; 6 matching bases give a weak D call of TRBD1. CDR1 MRHNA and CDR2 SNTAGT were looked up in the germline V gene. The CDR3 starts with the cysteine, ends with the phenylalanine, and has 14 residues. Just CDR3 DNA is preserved here, 42 bases in frame from base 1. V is clipped by 6 bases and J by 6 bases, and the sequence between their germline boundaries is 15 bases long.